This record concerns one TCR beta chain sequence. The antigen is undetermined. Clones were read by immunoSEQ multiplex PCR, and TCRdb kept only the in-frame ones, dropping some. Among a few hundred thousand clones listed, about 73% were seen once. This sample was taken from a study of shared clonotypes between healthy human individuals. Looked up from germline, CDR1 is KGHSH and CDR2 is LQKENI. Trimming removed 1 base from V and 4 bases from J, with 12 bases in between. The CDR3 runs to 15 residues. Study observations and caveats: When naive CD4 clonotypes were compared across a few donors, around 5% were shared.

The TCR was taken from a man aged 25 to 40 in good health. The sequencing sample was made of memory CD4+ T cells sorted from blood. Subset defined: CD45RA-negative fraction. The rearrangement uses TRBV18 and TRBJ2-3; D unresolved. DNA for the CDR3: TGTGCCAGCTCACCACGGGGTCCCGCCCCAGATACGCAGTATTTT. This sequence encodes CASSPRGPAPDTQYF.